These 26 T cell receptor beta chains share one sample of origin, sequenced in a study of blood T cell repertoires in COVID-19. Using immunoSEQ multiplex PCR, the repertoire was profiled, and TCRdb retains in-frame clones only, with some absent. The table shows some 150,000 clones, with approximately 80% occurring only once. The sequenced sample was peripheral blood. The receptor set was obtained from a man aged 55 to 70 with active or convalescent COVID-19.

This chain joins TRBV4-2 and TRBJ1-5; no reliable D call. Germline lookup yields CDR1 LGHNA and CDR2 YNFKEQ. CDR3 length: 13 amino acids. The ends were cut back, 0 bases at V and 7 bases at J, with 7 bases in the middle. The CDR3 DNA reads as TGTGCCAGCAGCCAAGATCTGCGACAGCCCCAGCATTTT. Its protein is CASSQDLRQPQHF.

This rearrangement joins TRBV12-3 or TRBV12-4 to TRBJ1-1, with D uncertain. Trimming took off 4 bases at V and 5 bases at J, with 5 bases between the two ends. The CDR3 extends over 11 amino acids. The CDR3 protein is CASSYGTEAFF. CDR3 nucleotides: TGTGCCAGCAGTTACGGGACTGAAGCTTTCTTT.

CDR3 protein: CAIRNSGTSPEWAYF. The CDR3, as DNA: TGTGCCATCAGGAACTCCGGGACTAGTCCAGAGTGGGCGTACTTC. The rearrangement uses TRBV10-3 and TRBJ2-7; 8 nucleotides match TRBD2. Germline trimming cut 6 bases from V and 12 bases from J; bases unmatched to any gene: 19. Germline lookup yields CDR1 ENHRY and CDR2 SYGVKD. The CDR3 has 15 residues.

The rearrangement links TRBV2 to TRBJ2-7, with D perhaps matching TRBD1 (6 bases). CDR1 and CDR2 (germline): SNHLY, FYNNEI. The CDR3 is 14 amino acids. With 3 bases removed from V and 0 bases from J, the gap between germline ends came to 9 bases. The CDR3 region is CASSDSRGSYEQYF. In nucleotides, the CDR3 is TGTGCCAGCAGTGATTCCAGGGGCTCCTACGAGCAGTACTTC.

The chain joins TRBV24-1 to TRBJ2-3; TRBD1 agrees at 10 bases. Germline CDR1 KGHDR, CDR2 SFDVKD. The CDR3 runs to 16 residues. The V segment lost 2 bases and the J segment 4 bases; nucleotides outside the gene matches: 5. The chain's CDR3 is CATSDSMTGGPDTQYF. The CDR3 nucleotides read TGTGCCACCAGTGATTCGATGACAGGGGGCCCAGATACGCAGTATTTT.

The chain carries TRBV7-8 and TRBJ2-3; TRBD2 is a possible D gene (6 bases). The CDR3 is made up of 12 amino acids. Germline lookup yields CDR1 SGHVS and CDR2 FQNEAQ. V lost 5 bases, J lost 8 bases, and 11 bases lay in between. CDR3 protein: CASSAVGGTQYF. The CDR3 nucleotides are TGTGCCAGCAGCGCGGTGGGAGGTACGCAGTATTTT.

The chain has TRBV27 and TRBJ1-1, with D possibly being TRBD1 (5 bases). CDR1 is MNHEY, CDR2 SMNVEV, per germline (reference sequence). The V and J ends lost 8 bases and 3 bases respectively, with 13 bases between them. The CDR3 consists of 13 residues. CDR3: CASGIGGDTEAFF. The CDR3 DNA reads TGTGCCAGCGGGATTGGGGGGGACACTGAAGCTTTCTTT.

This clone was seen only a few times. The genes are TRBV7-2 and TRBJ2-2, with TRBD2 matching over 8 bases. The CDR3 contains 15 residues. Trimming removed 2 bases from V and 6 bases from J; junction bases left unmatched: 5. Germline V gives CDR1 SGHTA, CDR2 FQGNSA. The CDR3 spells CASSLFSGKAGELFF. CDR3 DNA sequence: TGTGCCAGCAGCTTATTTAGCGGGAAGGCCGGGGAGCTGTTTTTT.

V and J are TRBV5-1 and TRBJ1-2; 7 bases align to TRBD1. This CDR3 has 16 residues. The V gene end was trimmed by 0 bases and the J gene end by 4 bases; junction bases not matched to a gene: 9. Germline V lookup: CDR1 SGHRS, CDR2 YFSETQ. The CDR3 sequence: CASSLEGGAGPYGYTF. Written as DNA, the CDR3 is TGCGCCAGCAGCTTGGAAGGGGGCGCGGGTCCCTATGGCTACACCTTC. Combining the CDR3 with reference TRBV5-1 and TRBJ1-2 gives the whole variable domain KAGVTQTPRYLIKTRGQQVTLSCSPISGHRSVSWYQQTPGQGLQFLFEYFSETQRNKGNFPGRFSGRQFSNSRSEMNVSTLELGDSALYLCASSLEGGAGPYGYTFGSGTRLTVV.

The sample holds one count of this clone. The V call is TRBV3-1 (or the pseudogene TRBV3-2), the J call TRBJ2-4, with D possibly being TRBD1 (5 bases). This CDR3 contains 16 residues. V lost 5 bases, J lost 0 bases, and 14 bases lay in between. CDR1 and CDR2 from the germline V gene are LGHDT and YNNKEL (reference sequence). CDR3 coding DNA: TGTGCCAGCAGCACCCGACAGACCTTAGCCAAAAACATTCAGTACTTC. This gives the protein CASSTRQTLAKNIQYF.

DNA for the CDR3: TGTGCCAGCAGTCTAGACACCATATATTTT. Translated: CASSLDTIYF. This sequence joins TRBV28 and TRBJ1-3, with no clear D. This CDR3 contains 10 residues. Trimming took 5 bases from V and 8 from J, leaving 4 bases between them. CDR1 MDHEN and CDR2 SYDVKM come from the germline V gene.

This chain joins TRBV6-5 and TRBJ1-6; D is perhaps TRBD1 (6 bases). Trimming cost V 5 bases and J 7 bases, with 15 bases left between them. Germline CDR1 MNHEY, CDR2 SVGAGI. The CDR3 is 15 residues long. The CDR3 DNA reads TGTGCCAGCAGTCTGCGGACAGAGGGGAATTCACCCCTCCACTTT. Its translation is CASSLRTEGNSPLHF.

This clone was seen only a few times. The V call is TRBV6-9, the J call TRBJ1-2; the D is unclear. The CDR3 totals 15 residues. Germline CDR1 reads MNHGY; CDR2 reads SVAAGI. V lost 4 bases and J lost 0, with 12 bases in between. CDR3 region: CASSSRTVTNYGYTF. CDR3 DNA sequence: TGTGCCAGCAGTTCCCGGACTGTAACTAACTATGGCTACACCTTC.

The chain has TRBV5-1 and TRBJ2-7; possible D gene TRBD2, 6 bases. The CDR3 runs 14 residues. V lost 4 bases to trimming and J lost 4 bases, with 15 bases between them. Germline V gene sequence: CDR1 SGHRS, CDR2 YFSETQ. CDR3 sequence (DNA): TGCGCCAGCAGCGAGGTGACTAGTTCTTACGAGCAGTACTTC. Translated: CASSEVTSSYEQYF.

Here the CDR3 DNA reads TGTGCCACCCGAAGCGGGAGTGAAGATGAGCAGTTCTTC. Translating gives CATRSGSEDEQFF. The rearrangement joins TRBV19 to TRBJ2-1; 8 bases fit TRBD2. CDR1 is LNHDA and CDR2 is SQIVND in the germline V gene (reference sequence). V dropped 10 bases and J dropped 8; count of bases not matched to a gene: 10. The CDR3 sequence is 13 residues long.

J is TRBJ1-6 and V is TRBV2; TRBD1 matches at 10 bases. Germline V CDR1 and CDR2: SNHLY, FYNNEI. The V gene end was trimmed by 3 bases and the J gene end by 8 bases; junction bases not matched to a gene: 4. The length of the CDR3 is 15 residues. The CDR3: CASSERDRGDSPLHF. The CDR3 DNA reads TGTGCCAGCAGTGAGAGGGACAGGGGCGATTCACCCCTCCACTTT. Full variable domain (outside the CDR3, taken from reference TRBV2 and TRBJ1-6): EPEVTQTPSHQVTQMGQEVILRCVPISNHLYFYWYRQILGQKVEFLVSFYNNEISEKSEIFDDQFSVERPDGSNFTLKIRSTKLEDSAMYFCASSERDRGDSPLHFGNGTRLTVT.

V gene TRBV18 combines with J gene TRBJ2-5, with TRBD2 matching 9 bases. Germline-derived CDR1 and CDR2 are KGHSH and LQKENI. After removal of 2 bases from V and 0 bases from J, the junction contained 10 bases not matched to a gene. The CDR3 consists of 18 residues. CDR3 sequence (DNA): TGTGCCAGCTCACCAGCCCGGGGAGCGGGAGGTTACCAAGAGACCCAGTACTTC. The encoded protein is CASSPARGAGGYQETQYF.

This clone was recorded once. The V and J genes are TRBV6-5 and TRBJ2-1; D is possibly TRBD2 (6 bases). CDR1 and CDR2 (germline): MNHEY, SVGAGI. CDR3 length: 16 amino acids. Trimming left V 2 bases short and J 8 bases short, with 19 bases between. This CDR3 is CASSYLAPVLGDEQFF. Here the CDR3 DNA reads TGTGCCAGCAGTTACCTAGCGCCCGTATTGGGCGATGAGCAGTTCTTC.

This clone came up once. As DNA, the CDR3 is TGCGCCAGCAGCTTTAACGGCAGGGGATCAGGGAACTATGGCTACACCTTC. This codes for CASSFNGRGSGNYGYTF. The chain couples TRBV5-1 to TRBJ1-2; a possible D gene is TRBD1 (6 bases). Germline V CDR1 and CDR2: SGHRS, YFSETQ. V dropped 2 bases and J dropped 2 bases, with 19 bases sitting between them. The CDR3 extends over 17 amino acids.

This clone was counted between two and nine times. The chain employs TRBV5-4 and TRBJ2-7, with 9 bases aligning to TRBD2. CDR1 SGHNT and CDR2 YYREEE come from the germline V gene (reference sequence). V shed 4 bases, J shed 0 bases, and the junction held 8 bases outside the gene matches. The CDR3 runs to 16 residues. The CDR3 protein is CASSLLLAGASYEQYF. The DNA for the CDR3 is TGTGCCAGCAGCCTACTACTAGCGGGCGCCTCCTACGAGCAGTACTTC.

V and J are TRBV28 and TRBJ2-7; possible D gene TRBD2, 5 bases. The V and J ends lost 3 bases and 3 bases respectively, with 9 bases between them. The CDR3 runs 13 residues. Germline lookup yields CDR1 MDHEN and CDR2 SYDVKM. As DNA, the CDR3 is TGTGCCAGCAGTTTCCGGGGTCTCTACGAGCAGTACTTC. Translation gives CASSFRGLYEQYF.

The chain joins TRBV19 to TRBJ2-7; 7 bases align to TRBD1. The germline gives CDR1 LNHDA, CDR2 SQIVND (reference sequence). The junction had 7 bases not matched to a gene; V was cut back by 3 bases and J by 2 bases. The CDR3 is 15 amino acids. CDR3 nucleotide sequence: TGTGCCAGTAGTATTGCAGGGGGTCGGCCCTACGAGCAGTACTTC. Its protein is CASSIAGGRPYEQYF.

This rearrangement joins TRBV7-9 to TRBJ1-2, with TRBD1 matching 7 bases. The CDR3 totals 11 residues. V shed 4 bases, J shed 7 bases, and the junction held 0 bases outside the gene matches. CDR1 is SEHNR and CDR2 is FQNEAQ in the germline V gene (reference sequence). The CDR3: CASSWDSGYTF. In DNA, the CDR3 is TGTGCCAGCAGCTGGGACAGTGGCTACACCTTC. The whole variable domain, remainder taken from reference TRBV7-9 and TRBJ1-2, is DTGVSQNPRHKITKRGQNVTFRCDPISEHNRLYWYRQTLGQGPEFLTYFQNEAQLEKSRLLSDRFSAERPKGSFSTLEIQRTEQGDSAMYLCASSWDSGYTFGSGTRLTVV.

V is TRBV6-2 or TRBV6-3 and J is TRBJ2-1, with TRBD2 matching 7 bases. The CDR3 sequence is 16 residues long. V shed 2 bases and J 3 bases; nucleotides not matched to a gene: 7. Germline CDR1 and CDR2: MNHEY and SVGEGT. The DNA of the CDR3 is TGTGCCAGCAGTTACGGGACGGGAGGACACTACAATGAGCAGTTCTTC. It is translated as CASSYGTGGHYNEQFF.

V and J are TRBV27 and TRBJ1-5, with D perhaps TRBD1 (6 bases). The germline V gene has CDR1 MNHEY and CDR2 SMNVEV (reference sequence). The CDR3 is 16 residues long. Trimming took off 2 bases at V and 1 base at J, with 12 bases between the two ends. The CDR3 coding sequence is TGTGCCAGCAGTTTAGCCCCCCAGGGGAGCAATCAGCCCCAGCATTTT. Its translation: CASSLAPQGSNQPQHF.

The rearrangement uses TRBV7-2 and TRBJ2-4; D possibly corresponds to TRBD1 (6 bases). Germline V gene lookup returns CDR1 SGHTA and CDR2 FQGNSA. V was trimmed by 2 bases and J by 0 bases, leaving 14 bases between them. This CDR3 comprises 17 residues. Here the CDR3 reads CASSLRRTARAKNIQYF. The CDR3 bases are TGTGCCAGCAGCTTAAGGAGGACAGCCCGAGCCAAAAACATTCAGTACTTC. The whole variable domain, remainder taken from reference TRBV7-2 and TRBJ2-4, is GAGVSQSPSNKVTEKGKDVELRCDPISGHTALYWYRQSLGQGLEFLIYFQGNSAPDKSGLPSDRFSAERTGGSVSTLTIQRTQQEDSAVYLCASSLRRTARAKNIQYFGAGTRLSVL.